This is a list of T cell receptor beta chains from one sample in a study of blood T cells in healthy people across ages. From the 5' RACE reads, TCRdb called clonotypes with MiXCR, one entry per CDR3 protein. The table includes almost 300,000 distinct CDR3 sequences, less than 30% detected once. What was sequenced was blood. The receptor source for this set is a woman in her 70s in good health. Each CDR3 is given without its conserved first and last residue. The order of the fields is J gene, V gene, CDR3 protein.

>TRBJ1-4|TRBV20-1
SASERGYNEKLF
>TRBJ2-3|TRBV11-2
ASSLSGSGRARDTQY
>TRBJ2-7|TRBV24-1
ATSDTSYEQY
>TRBJ2-1|TRBV20-1
SQQGQRDRDEQF
>TRBJ2-3|TRBV9
ASSRKGITDTQY
>TRBJ1-4|TRBV4-3
ASSQDVGGYNEKLF
>TRBJ1-4|TRBV4-3
ASSVTGTGGELF
>TRBJ2-4|TRBV7-6
VSSSGPLGKNIQY
>TRBJ1-6|TRBV20-1
SARTQRNNNSPLH
>TRBJ1-1|TRBV3-1
ASSQVEAGLAEAF
>TRBJ2-6|TRBV27
ASSSRATGSGANVLT
>TRBJ1-3|TRBV2
ASSEFSGSGNTIY
>.|TRBV3-1
ASSQASAGAGEQF
>TRBJ2-5|TRBV5-1
ASSSLPSGSRETQY
>TRBJ1-5|TRBV28
ASRSTGDRQPQH
>.|TRBV6-1
ASSKPASGSIDEQF
>TRBJ2-1|TRBV7-6
ASSLARYDSEQF
>TRBJ2-5|TRBV29-1
SVAASGREETQY
>TRBJ1-5|TRBV5-6
ASSTSRVLNQPQH
>TRBJ2-5|TRBV2
ASRDGQGAETQY
>TRBJ2-1|TRBV20-1
SARVGTRHYNEQF
>TRBJ2-1|TRBV7-2
ASSLKSSYNEQF
>TRBJ2-3|TRBV7-2
ASRNPSGSSDTQY
>TRBJ2-3|TRBV29-1
SGAENTDTQY
>TRBJ2-1|TRBV20-1
SAQVARLF
>.|TRBV20-1
SARVPGGRSTGNEQF
>TRBJ2-5|TRBV7-2
ASSRLGAGVETQY
>TRBJ2-7|TRBV10-3
AISDTTIYEQY
>TRBJ2-7|TRBV28
ASSVPGTGDYEQY